A selection of T cell receptor beta chains follows, all from one sample in a study of control samples from healthy donors and cancer patients. Some clones are missing from TCRdb's copy, which holds only in-frame ones; the method was immunoSEQ multiplex PCR. The sample includes about 80,000 clones, more than 65% of them seen just once. The specimen sequenced was PBMCs. Source of these receptors: a man in his sixties with head and neck cancer. Each CDR3 is given with its conserved first and last residue. Fields, in order: V gene, CDR3 length, J gene, CDR3 protein.

v_call: TRBV5-5
cdr3_length: 16
j_call: TRBJ2-2
cdr3_aa: CASSRNTYTSPGELFF

v_call: TRBV9
cdr3_length: 18
j_call: TRBJ2-1
cdr3_aa: CASSVSGGSGRAYNEQFF

v_call: TRBV20-1
cdr3_length: 11
j_call: TRBJ2-7
cdr3_aa: CSASGTSEQYF

v_call: TRBV5-1
cdr3_length: 12
j_call: TRBJ2-7
cdr3_aa: CASSLGAYEQYF

v_call: TRBV19
cdr3_length: 16
j_call: TRBJ2-4
cdr3_aa: CASSGDYGQTKNIQYF

v_call: TRBV5-4
cdr3_length: 14
j_call: TRBJ2-5
cdr3_aa: CASSSRTGLETQYF

v_call: TRBV6-5
cdr3_length: 12
j_call: TRBJ2-3
cdr3_aa: CASSYNPDTQYF

v_call: TRBV5-6
cdr3_length: 15
j_call: TRBJ1-3
cdr3_aa: CASSFVQSSGNTIYF

v_call: TRBV3-1/TRBV3-2
cdr3_length: 15
j_call: TRBJ2-5
cdr3_aa: CASSSGLGVAKTQYF

v_call: TRBV14
cdr3_length: 13
j_call: TRBJ1-2
cdr3_aa: CASSQDLGYGYTF

v_call: TRBV4-2
cdr3_length: 15
j_call: TRBJ2-7
cdr3_aa: CASSQGLAGAYEQYF

v_call: TRBV30
cdr3_length: 15
j_call: TRBJ2-5
cdr3_aa: CAWERTSGYQETQYF

v_call: TRBV5-1
cdr3_length: 14
j_call: TRBJ1-1
cdr3_aa: CASSSGTLNTEAFF

v_call: TRBV19
cdr3_length: 15
j_call: TRBJ2-7
cdr3_aa: CASSKLRGKAYEQYF

v_call: TRBV14
cdr3_length: 12
j_call: TRBJ2-7
cdr3_aa: CASSQALGTYYF

v_call: TRBV12-2
cdr3_length: 18
j_call: TRBJ2-1
cdr3_aa: CASRLAETSGYPYNEQFF

v_call: TRBV5-1
cdr3_length: 15
j_call: TRBJ1-5
cdr3_aa: CASSFQGDSNQPQHF

v_call: TRBV10-2
cdr3_length: 15
j_call: TRBJ2-5
cdr3_aa: CASRDLAGGQETQYF

v_call: TRBV18
cdr3_length: 15
j_call: TRBJ2-2
cdr3_aa: CASSPGDYGTGELFF

v_call: TRBV5-1
cdr3_length: 16
j_call: TRBJ2-6
cdr3_aa: CASSLGQISGANVLTF

v_call: TRBV28
cdr3_length: 14
j_call: TRBJ2-5
cdr3_aa: CASSPWGVGETQYF

v_call: TRBV14
cdr3_length: 15
j_call: TRBJ2-2
cdr3_aa: CASSQLDALTGELFF

v_call: TRBV11-1
cdr3_length: 16
j_call: TRBJ2-1
cdr3_aa: CASSPGQGRSVDEQFF